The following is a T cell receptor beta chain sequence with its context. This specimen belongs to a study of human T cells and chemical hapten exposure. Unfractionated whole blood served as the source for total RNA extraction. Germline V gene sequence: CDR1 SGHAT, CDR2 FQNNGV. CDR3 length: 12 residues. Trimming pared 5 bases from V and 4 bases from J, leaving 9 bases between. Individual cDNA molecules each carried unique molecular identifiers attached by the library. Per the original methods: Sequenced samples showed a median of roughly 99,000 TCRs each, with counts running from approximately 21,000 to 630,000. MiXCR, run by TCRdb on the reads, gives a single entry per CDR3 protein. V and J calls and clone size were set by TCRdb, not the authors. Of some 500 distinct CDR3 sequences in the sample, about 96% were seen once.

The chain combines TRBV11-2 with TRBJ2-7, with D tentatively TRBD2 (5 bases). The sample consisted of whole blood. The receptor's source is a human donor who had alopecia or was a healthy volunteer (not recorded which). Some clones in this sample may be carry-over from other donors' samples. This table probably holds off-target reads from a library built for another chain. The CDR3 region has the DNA TGTGCCAGCAGCCCCCGGAGGTACGAGCAGTACTTC. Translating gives CASSPRRYEQYF. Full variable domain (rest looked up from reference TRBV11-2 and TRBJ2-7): EAGVAQSPRYKIIEKRQSVAFWCNPISGHATLYWYQQILGQGPKLLIQFQNNGVVDDSQLPKDRFSAERLKGVDSTLKIQPAKLEDSAVYLCASSPRRYEQYFGPGTRLTVT.